This TCR beta chain was sequenced for a study of shared clonotypes between healthy human individuals. General study findings and limits: Lower generation probabilities were found for non-shared clonotypes than for those shared by all four donors.

Donors had no recently reported acute infections or vaccinations and were HIV-negative. All participating donors were Caucasian adults from Nashville, Tennessee. CD4+ cells were split into CD45RA+ naive and CD45RA-negative memory subsets. The table came from immunoSEQ multiplex PCR; TCRdb's copy has only in-frame clones and leaves some out. The top ten clones hold more than 0.1% of a sample with 2 million to 2.5 million clones, approximately 94% of them seen once. This clone was seen a few times. The antigen remains unidentified. The CDR3 spans 13 residues. From germline, CDR1 is KGHSH and CDR2 LQKENI. V shed 3 bases and J shed 3 bases, with 9 bases lying between them.

This clonotype was obtained from a man younger than 30 in good health. V usage is TRBV18 and J usage is TRBJ2-7; D not certain. Sample: naive CD4+ T cells sorted from blood. The subset here: CD45RA+ positively selected. The CDR3 protein is CASSPLIGYEQYF. The CDR3 nucleotides read TGTGCCAGCTCACCTCTGATTGGCTACGAGCAGTACTTC.